What follows describes a single T cell receptor beta chain. What it binds is not known. Germline-derived CDR1 and CDR2 are SGHTA and FQGNSA. Trimming pared 7 bases from V and 0 bases from J, leaving 18 bases between. CDR3 length: 16 residues. The data were produced by immunoSEQ multiplex PCR, yet TCRdb's version contains in-frame clones alone and is incomplete. The sample lists 430,000 or so clones; about 91% were seen once. This specimen comes from a study of Ad26.COV2.S vaccination and SARS-CoV-2 variants. Turning to the study itself: Donor was one of the participants in the Ad26.COV2.S arm of the COV1001 trial.

Specified treatment: roughly 18 received Ad26.COV2.S at low or high dose, single or two shots; five or six received placebo; per-sample allocation not given. Material that was analyzed had been drawn on day 63 after the first vaccine or placebo injection. In Boston, an adult donor aged 18-55 years took part. Its platform was an Ad26 vector, and its expressed antigen was Wuhan-strain SARS-CoV-2 spike. Overall study results and limits: Spike-specific TCR breadth in vaccine recipients exceeded that seen in placebo recipients.

The chain joins TRBV7-2 to TRBJ1-1; the D gene is possibly TRBD1 (6 bases). The TCR sequence derives from a person between 18 and 65 years old who received the Ad26.COV2.S COVID-19 vaccine or a placebo. The sequencing used peripheral blood, collected in a trial of Ad26.COV2.S vaccine versus placebo. Written as DNA, the CDR3 is TGTGCCAGCAACCCAGGCGGGGGCCTGCTGAACACTGAAGCTTTCTTT. It yields the protein CASNPGGGLLNTEAFF.